This TCR beta chain stems from a study of a mutant IDH1 vaccine in newly diagnosed glioma. Overall study context: Beginning 4-6 weeks after radiotherapy alone, or with temozolomide cycles, vaccination took place. Before enrollment, the patients had been treated with radiotherapy alone, temozolomide alone, or both together. Most of them had received both. Regarding the study as a whole: Vaccine-induced immune responses occurred in 90% to 95% of patients.

Sample time point: week 23, last vaccination. All doses held 300 ug of mutant IDH1 20-mer peptide, with topical imiquimod. Each astrocytoma in the donors was new, WHO grade 3 or 4, IDH1-mutant and ATRX-lost. Sequencing was performed with immunoSEQ multiplex PCR; in TCRdb, only in-frame clones are kept and a portion is missing. The sample holds approximately 50,000 clones, around 86% seen once. From germline, CDR1 is SGHRS and CDR2 YFSETQ. The V segment lost 4 bases and the J segment 3 bases; nucleotides outside the gene matches: 7. The length of the CDR3 is 15 residues. With regard to this clone: The target antigen is unknown.

This chain uses TRBV5-1 with TRBJ2-3; TRBD1 matches at 8 bases. The sequence was collected from a man aged 35-49 years with glioma. Here the sequenced sample was PBMCs, taken from a glioma patient whose treatment included an IDH1 peptide vaccine. CDR3: CASSPKTGVTDTQYF. Written as DNA, the CDR3 is TGCGCCAGCAGCCCCAAGACAGGGGTGACAGATACGCAGTATTTT. Filled out from reference TRBV5-1 and TRBJ2-3, the complete variable domain reads KAGVTQTPRYLIKTRGQQVTLSCSPISGHRSVSWYQQTPGQGLQFLFEYFSETQRNKGNFPGRFSGRQFSNSRSEMNVSTLELGDSALYLCASSPKTGVTDTQYFGPGTRLTVL.